This is a list of T cell receptor beta chains from one sample in a study of OX40 agonist ivuxolimab in advanced cancers. Clones were read by immunoSEQ multiplex PCR, and TCRdb kept only the in-frame ones, dropping some. The table has about 45,000 clones, roughly 80% seen once. This specimen consisted of CD4+ or CD8+ T cells sorted from blood, obtained in a trial of the OX40 agonist ivuxolimab. All receptors derive from an adult with an advanced solid tumor such as melanoma, head and neck, liver or kidney cancer. The CDR3 runs from the conserved cysteine through the conserved F or W. A D gene is named only where the DNA matches it firmly. A row's size may be missing; if present it is once, few, many or a size class.

v_gene	abundance	j_gene	d_gene	CDR3nt	CDR3aa
TRBV28	-	TRBJ2-2	TRBD1	TGTGCCAGTCGAAGCACAGGGGGGTCCGGGGAGCTGTTTTTT	CASRSTGGSGELFF
TRBV21-1	-	TRBJ1-2	-	TGTGCCAGCAGCAAAAGGGTTTCCGGCTATGGCTACACCTTC	CASSKRVSGYGYTF
TRBV28	-	TRBJ2-2	-	TGTGCCAGCAAGGGGTCCACGCCTCGGGAGCTGTTTTTT	CASKGSTPRELFF
TRBV15	-	TRBJ2-7	-	TGTGCCACCAGCAGAGATGGGGACATCGAGCAGTACTTC	CATSRDGDIEQYF
TRBV7-9	-	TRBJ1-1	-	TGTGCCAGCAGCTGGGACCTCGGAGGGACTGAAGCTTTCTTT	CASSWDLGGTEAFF
TRBV7-2	-	TRBJ2-7	TRBD1	TGTGCCAGCATCCCCGGGACAGGGGACTACGAGCAGTACTTC	CASIPGTGDYEQYF
TRBV5-4	once	TRBJ2-2	-	TGTGCCAGCAGCCAAAGGGACACCGGGGAGCTGTTTTTT	CASSQRDTGELFF
TRBV2	-	TRBJ1-2	-	TGTGCCAGCAGTGAAAGGTCGGGGATCTATGGCTACACCTTC	CASSERSGIYGYTF
TRBV5-5	-	TRBJ2-2	-	TGTGCCAGCAGCAACCCGAACACCGGGGAGCTGTTTTTT	CASSNPNTGELFF
TRBV10-1	-	TRBJ1-1	TRBD1	TGCGCCAGCAGTGAAGCTCGGACAGGGGAAGCTTTCTTT	CASSEARTGEAFF
TRBV25-1	-	TRBJ2-3	TRBD1	TGTGCCAGCAGTGGCAGGACAGGGGGGGAAGATACGCAGTATTTT	CASSGRTGGEDTQYF
TRBV19	-	TRBJ1-2	-	TGTGCCAGTAGTATAAACCAGGGATCCTTCTATGGCTACACCTTC	CASSINQGSFYGYTF
TRBV6-4	-	TRBJ1-1	-	TGTGCCAGCAGTCCGTCCCCCGGGAACACTGAAGCTTTCTTT	CASSPSPGNTEAFF
TRBV10-1	-	TRBJ2-5	-	TGCGCCAGCAAAAACCCCGGATGTTTGGAGACCCAGTACTTC	CASKNPGCLETQYF
TRBV4-1	-	TRBJ1-4	-	TGCGCCAGCAGCCAAGGACAGCTAATCAATGAAAAACTGTTTTTT	CASSQGQLINEKLFF
TRBV28	-	TRBJ1-6	TRBD1	TGTGCCAGCAGTCCGGGACAGAATAATTCACCCCTCCACTTT	CASSPGQNNSPLHF
TRBV6-5	-	TRBJ1-1	-	TGTGCCAGCAGTTATAGGTCAGGGATGGGCACTGAAGCTTTCTTT	CASSYRSGMGTEAFF
TRBV6-1	-	TRBJ1-5	-	TGTGCCAGCAGTGAAGGCGGTAAGCCCCAGCATTTT	CASSEGGKPQHF
TRBV15	-	TRBJ1-4	-	TGTGCCACCAGCATAAGGACCGGGGGAGATGAAAAACTGTTTTTT	CATSIRTGGDEKLFF
TRBV2	-	TRBJ2-3	-	TGTGCCAGCAGGCCAGGGCCAGATACGCAGTATTTT	CASRPGPDTQYF
TRBV11-3	-	TRBJ1-2	-	TGTGCCAGCAGCCGAGACCAGGGCCCTACCGGCTACACCTTC	CASSRDQGPTGYTF
TRBV28	-	TRBJ2-1	-	TGTGCCAGCAGCCTCGGGAGACGGGTACGGAATGAGCAGTTCTTC	CASSLGRRVRNEQFF
TRBV28	-	TRBJ1-4	-	TGTGCCAGCAACCTGGACAGACGTAATGAAAAACTGTTTTTT	CASNLDRRNEKLFF
TRBV5-6	once	TRBJ2-7	-	TGTGCCAGCAGCTTGGGCAGGTTCGGCTCCTACGAGCAGTACTTC	CASSLGRFGSYEQYF
TRBV6-4	-	TRBJ1-5	TRBD1	TGTGCCAGCAGTGCCGGGACAGGGGGCAATCAGCCCCAGCATTTT	CASSAGTGGNQPQHF
TRBV9	-	TRBJ1-1	-	TGTGCCAGCAGCCGGGAGACCGGCACTGAAGCTTTCTTT	CASSRETGTEAFF
TRBV27	-	TRBJ2-5	-	TGTGCCAGCAGCCCTACTAGTAACATCGAGACCCAGTACTTC	CASSPTSNIETQYF
TRBV28	once	TRBJ2-3	TRBD2	TGTGCCAGCGGGGTGAGCGGGAGGGCCCTCACAGATACGCAGTATTTT	CASGVSGRALTDTQYF
TRBV30	-	TRBJ1-4	-	TGTGCCTGGAGTCCGGGTCTTACAACTAATGAAAAACTGTTTTTT	CAWSPGLTTNEKLFF
TRBV25-1	few	TRBJ2-7	-	TGTGCCAGCAGTGACCGGACAGTACAGTACTTC	CASSDRTVQYF
TRBV6-5	-	TRBJ1-3	-	TGTGCCAGCAGTTACAGGGTTGGAAACACCATATATTTT	CASSYRVGNTIYF
TRBV5-4	medium-sized	TRBJ2-2	-	TGTGCCAGCAGCTCAGGGGGAGCGGGAGTAAACGGGGAGCTGTTTTTT	CASSSGGAGVNGELFF
TRBV14	-	TRBJ1-1	-	TGTGCCAGCAGCCAAGGCCGGCGCATCATGAACACTGAAGCTTTCTTT	CASSQGRRIMNTEAFF
TRBV30	medium-sized	TRBJ1-4	-	TGTGCCTGGAGTGTAACGGGGGTGGGCGAAAAACTGTTTTTT	CAWSVTGVGEKLFF
TRBV5-5	once	TRBJ1-2	-	TGTGCCAGCAGCTTGGATGGTGGCTACACCTTC	CASSLDGGYTF
TRBV6-5	-	TRBJ2-7	-	TGTGCCAGCAGCTCCAGGTCCCCTCGGGAAGAGCAGTACTTC	CASSSRSPREEQYF
TRBV25-1	-	TRBJ1-2	-	TGTGCCAGCAGTGAGGGCGCAGGCAGCAGCTATGGCTACACCTTC	CASSEGAGSSYGYTF
TRBV28	-	TRBJ2-7	-	TGTGCCAGCAGTTCGACTATCTACGAGCAGTACTTC	CASSSTIYEQYF
TRBV11-2	-	TRBJ1-1	-	TGTGCCAGCAGCCTCCTAGGACATCAGAACACTGAAGCTTTCTTT	CASSLLGHQNTEAFF
TRBV7-9	-	TRBJ2-2	TRBD2	TGTGCCAGCAGCTTAAAGGGACTAGCGGGAGCCAACGGGGAGCTGTTTTTT	CASSLKGLAGANGELFF
TRBV5-1	-	TRBJ1-2	-	TGCGCCAGCAGCCGGGTTGGGCCAGAAGGCTACACCTTC	CASSRVGPEGYTF
TRBV19	few	TRBJ1-2	TRBD1	TGTGCCAGTAGTGTAAAGACAGGGGAGAACTATGGCTACACCTTC	CASSVKTGENYGYTF
TRBV18	-	TRBJ1-1	-	TGTGCCAGCTCACCGGGGGGCAGCTGGGGCACTGAAGCTTTCTTT	CASSPGGSWGTEAFF
TRBV5-1	-	TRBJ2-7	-	TGCGCCAGCAGCTTGGCCGTAGAGGGCAGGGCAAACTCCTACGAGCAGTACTTC	CASSLAVEGRANSYEQYF
TRBV5-6	-	TRBJ1-1	-	TGTGCCAGCAGCTTGGATAGCGGGACCCAGTTTGACACTGAAGCTTTCTTT	CASSLDSGTQFDTEAFF
TRBV11-2	-	TRBJ1-2	-	TGTGCCAGCAGCTTACAGGGATTTAGTGGCTACACCTTC	CASSLQGFSGYTF
TRBV7-2	-	TRBJ2-3	TRBD2	TGTGCCAGCAGCTTGACTAGCGGGAGTGGCACAGATACGCAGTATTTT	CASSLTSGSGTDTQYF
TRBV18	-	TRBJ1-2	-	TGTGCCAGCTCACTCGAGTATGGCTACACCTTC	CASSLEYGYTF
TRBV11-3	once	TRBJ2-7	-	TGTGCCAGCAGCTTAATGAAAGGGGAAGGCTACGAGCAGTACTTC	CASSLMKGEGYEQYF
TRBV2	-	TRBJ2-7	-	TGTGCCAGCACCAGGGGGGACATGACCTTTGCACTTCGCTTC	CASTRGDMTFALRF
TRBV5-1	-	TRBJ2-2	-	TGCGCCAGCAGCTTGGCTGCGGGCAACACCGGGGAGCTGTTTTTT	CASSLAAGNTGELFF
TRBV18	-	TRBJ2-7	-	TGTGCCAGCTCACCACCAGGGTGGGGAACCTACGAGCAGTACTTC	CASSPPGWGTYEQYF
TRBV19	few	TRBJ1-2	-	TGTGCCAGTAGTCCCCGCGGGGTGTCCTATGGCTACACCTTC	CASSPRGVSYGYTF